Sequencing of this T cell receptor beta chain was carried out in a study of early T cells in non-severe SARS-CoV-2 infection. Across the study: Alpha and beta chains were unpaired, from unsorted whole-blood bulk RNA.

This clonotype was seen at least ten times. Its target is unknown. The CDR3 length is 19 residues. V was trimmed by 4 bases and J by 5 bases, leaving 27 bases between them. CDR1 is SNHLY and CDR2 is FYNNEI in the germline V gene. General study points: Matching results from VDJdb favored anti-spike CD8 responses, leaving private and CD4 specificities undetected.

TCRdb re-analysed the 5' RACE reads in MiXCR, keeping a single row per CDR3 protein. The data show roughly 53,000 distinct CDR3 sequences, around 9.3% seen once. The sequence was obtained from an adult who was a healthcare worker with PCR-confirmed SARS-CoV-2 infection or an uninfected control (not recorded which). The material was whole blood, obtained at baseline. V usage is TRBV2 and J usage is TRBJ2-4; D is possibly TRBD2 (6 bases). CDR3 DNA: TGTGCCAGCAGTGTTGAAGGGCCCGAGACAACGGGGAGGCAAAACATTCAGTACTTC. Amino acids: CASSVEGPETTGRQNIQYF.